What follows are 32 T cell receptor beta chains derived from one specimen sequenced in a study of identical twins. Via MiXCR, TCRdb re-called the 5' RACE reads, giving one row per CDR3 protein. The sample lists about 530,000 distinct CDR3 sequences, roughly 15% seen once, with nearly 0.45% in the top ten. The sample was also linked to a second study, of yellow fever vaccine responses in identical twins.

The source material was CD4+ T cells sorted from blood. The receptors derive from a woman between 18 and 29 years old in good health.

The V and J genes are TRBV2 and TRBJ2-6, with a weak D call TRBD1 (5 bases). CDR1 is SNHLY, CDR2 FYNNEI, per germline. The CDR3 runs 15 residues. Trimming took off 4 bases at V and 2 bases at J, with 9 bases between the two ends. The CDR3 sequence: CASSGTTTGANVLTF. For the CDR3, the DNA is TGTGCCAGCAGTGGGACAACAACTGGGGCCAACGTCCTGACTTTC.

The DNA of the CDR3 is TGCAGTGCTAGAGATTTGGGCGGGAATGAGCAGTTCTTC. Encoded protein: CSARDLGGNEQFF. V gene TRBV20-1 combines with J gene TRBJ2-1; D is perhaps TRBD2 (5 bases). The CDR3 is 13 amino acids. Germline-derived CDR1 and CDR2 are DFQATT and SNEGSKA (reference sequence). The V end was cut by 0 bases, the J end by 7 bases, with 10 bases between.

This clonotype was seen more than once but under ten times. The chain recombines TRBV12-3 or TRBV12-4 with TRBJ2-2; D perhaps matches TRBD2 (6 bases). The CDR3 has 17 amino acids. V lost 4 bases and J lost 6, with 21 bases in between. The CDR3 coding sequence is TGTGCCAGCAGTTCTAACGCGGGAACTACGAGTGCCGGGGAGCTGTTTTTT. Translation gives CASSSNAGTTSAGELFF.

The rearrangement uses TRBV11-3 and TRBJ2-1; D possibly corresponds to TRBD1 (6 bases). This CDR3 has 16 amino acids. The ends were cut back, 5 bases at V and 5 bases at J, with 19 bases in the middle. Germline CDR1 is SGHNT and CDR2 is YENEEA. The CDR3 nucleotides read TGTGCCAGCAGCCCGCAGGGACATCTGGGCGACAATGAGCAGTTCTTC. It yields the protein CASSPQGHLGDNEQFF.

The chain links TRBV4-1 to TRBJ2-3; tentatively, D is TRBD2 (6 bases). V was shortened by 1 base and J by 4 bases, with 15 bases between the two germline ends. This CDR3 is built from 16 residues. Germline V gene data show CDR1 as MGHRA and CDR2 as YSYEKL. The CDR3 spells CASSQVPGVGADTQYF. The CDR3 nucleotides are TGCGCCAGCAGCCAAGTGCCGGGAGTCGGGGCAGATACGCAGTATTTT.

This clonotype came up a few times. The CDR3 DNA reads as TGCGCCAGCAGCCCGGGCGGACAGGACGGGACCCAGTACTTC. Its translation: CASSPGGQDGTQYF. The V gene is TRBV5-1, the J gene TRBJ2-5, with 7 bases fitting TRBD1. The ends lost 4 bases at V and 7 bases at J; junction bases unmatched: 10. The CDR3 sequence is 14 residues long. Looked up from germline, CDR1 is SGHRS and CDR2 is YFSETQ.

CDR3 protein: CATRAGNEQFF. The CDR3 coding sequence is TGTGCCACCAGGGCGGGCAATGAGCAGTTCTTC. The V and J genes are TRBV24-1 and TRBJ2-1; the D gene is possibly TRBD2 (5 bases). Per germline, CDR1 KGHDR and CDR2 SFDVKD. The CDR3 is 11 residues long. With 7 bases removed from V and 6 bases from J, the gap between germline ends came to 6 bases.

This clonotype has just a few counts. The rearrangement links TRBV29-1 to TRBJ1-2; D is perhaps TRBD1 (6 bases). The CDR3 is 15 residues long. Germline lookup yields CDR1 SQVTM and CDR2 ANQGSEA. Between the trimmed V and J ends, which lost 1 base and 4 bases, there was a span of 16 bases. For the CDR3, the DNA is TGCAGCGTTGAAGCCTCCCCAGCGGGGGCCTATGGCTACACCTTC. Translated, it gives CSVEASPAGAYGYTF.

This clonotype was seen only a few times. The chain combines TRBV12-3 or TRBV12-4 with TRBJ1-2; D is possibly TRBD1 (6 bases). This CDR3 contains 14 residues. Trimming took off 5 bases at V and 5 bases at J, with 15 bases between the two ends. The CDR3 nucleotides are TGTGCCAGCAGTACTCCCCGGACAGATTATGGCTACACCTTC. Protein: CASSTPRTDYGYTF.

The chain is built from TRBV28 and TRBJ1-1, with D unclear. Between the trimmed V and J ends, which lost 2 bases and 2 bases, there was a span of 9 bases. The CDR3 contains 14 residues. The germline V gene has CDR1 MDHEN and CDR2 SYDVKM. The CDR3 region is CASSLTRLNTEAFF. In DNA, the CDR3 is TGTGCCAGCAGTTTAACCCGTCTTAACACTGAAGCTTTCTTT.

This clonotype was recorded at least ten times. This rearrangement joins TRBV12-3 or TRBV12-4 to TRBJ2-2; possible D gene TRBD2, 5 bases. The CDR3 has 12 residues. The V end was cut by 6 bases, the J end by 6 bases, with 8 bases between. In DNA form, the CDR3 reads TGTGCCAGCAGACTAGTGGCCGGGGAGCTGTTTTTT. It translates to CASRLVAGELFF.

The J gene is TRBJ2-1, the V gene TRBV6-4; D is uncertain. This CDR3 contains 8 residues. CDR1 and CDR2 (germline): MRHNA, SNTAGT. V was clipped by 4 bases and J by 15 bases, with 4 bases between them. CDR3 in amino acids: CASSGTFF. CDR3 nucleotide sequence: TGTGCCAGCAGTGGGACGTTCTTC.

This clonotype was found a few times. CDR3 protein: CASASGGYGSYEQYF. The CDR3, as DNA: TGCGCCAGCGCCTCAGGTGGGTATGGCAGCTACGAGCAGTACTTC. The gene calls are TRBV5-1 and TRBJ2-7; D is unresolved. V lost 7 bases and J 3 bases, leaving 20 bases between the germline ends. Germline values: CDR1 SGHRS, CDR2 YFSETQ. The CDR3 covers 15 residues.

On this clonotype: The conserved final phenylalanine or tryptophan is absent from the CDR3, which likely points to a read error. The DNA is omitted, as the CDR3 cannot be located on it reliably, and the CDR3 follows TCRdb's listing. CDR3 sequence: CASKSSGRRSETRYY. The chain employs TRBV12-3 or TRBV12-4 and TRBJ2-5; the D segment call TRBD2 is taken from the table without a DNA check. The CDR3 sequence runs 15 residues, both termini included.

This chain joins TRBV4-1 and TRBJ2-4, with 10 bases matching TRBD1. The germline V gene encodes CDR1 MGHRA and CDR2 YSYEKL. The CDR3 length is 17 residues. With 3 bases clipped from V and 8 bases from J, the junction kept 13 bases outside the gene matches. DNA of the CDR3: TGCGCCAGCAGCCAGGACCCGGGACAGGGGAAAGGAGACATTCAGTACTTC. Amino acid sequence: CASSQDPGQGKGDIQYF.

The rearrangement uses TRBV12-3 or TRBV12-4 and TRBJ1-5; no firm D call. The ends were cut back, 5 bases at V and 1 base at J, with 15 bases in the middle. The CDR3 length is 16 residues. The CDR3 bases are TGTGCCAGCAGTAGAAAAGGCGGGTCGAGCAATCAGCCCCAGCATTTT. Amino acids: CASSRKGGSSNQPQHF.

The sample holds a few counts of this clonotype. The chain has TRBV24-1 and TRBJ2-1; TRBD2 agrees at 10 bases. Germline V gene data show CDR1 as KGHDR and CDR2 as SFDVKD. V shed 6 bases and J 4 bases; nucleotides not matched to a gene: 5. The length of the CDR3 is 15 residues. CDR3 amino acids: CATSLSGGTYNEQFF. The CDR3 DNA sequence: TGTGCCACCAGTCTTAGCGGGGGGACTTACAATGAGCAGTTCTTC.

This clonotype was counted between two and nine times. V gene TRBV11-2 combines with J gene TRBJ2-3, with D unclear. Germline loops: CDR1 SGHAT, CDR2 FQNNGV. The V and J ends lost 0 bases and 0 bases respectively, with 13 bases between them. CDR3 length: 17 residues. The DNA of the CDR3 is TGTGCCAGCAGCTTAGATCTCCGCGGTCCTAGCACAGATACGCAGTATTTT. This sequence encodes CASSLDLRGPSTDTQYF. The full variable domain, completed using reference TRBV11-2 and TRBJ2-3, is EAGVAQSPRYKIIEKRQSVAFWCNPISGHATLYWYQQILGQGPKLLIQFQNNGVVDDSQLPKDRFSAERLKGVDSTLKIQPAKLEDSAVYLCASSLDLRGPSTDTQYFGPGTRLTVL.

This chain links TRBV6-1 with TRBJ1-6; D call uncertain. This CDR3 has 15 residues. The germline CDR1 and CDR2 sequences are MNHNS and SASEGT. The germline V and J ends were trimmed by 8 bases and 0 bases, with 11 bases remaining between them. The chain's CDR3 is CASRAESSYNSPLHF. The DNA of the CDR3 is TGTGCCAGCCGTGCTGAGAGCTCCTATAATTCACCCCTCCACTTT.

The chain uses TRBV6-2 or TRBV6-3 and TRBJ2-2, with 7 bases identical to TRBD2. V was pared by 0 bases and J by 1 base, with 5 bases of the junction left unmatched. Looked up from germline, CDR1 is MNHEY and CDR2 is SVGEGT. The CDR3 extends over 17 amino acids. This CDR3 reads CASSYSGGFLNTGELFF. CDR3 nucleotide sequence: TGTGCCAGCAGTTACTCGGGAGGGTTTTTGAACACCGGGGAGCTGTTTTTT.

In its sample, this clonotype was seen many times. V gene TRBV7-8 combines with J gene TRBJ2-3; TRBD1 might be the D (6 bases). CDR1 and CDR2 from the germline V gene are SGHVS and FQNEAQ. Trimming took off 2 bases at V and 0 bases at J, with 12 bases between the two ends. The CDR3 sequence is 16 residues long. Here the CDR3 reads CASSLRDTLSTDTQYF. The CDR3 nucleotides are TGTGCCAGCAGCTTACGGGACACCTTGAGCACAGATACGCAGTATTTT. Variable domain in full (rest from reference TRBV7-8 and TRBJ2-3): GAGVSQSPRYKVAKRGQDVALRCDPISGHVSLFWYQQALGQGPEFLTYFQNEAQLDKSGLPSDRFFAERPEGSVSTLKIQRTQQEDSAVYLCASSLRDTLSTDTQYFGPGTRLTVL.

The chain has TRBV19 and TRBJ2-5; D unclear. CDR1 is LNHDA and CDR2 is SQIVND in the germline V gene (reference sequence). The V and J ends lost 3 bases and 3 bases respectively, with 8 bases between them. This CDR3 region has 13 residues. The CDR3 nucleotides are TGTGCCAGTAGTATTTTGACCGAAGAGACCCAGTACTTC. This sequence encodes CASSILTEETQYF.

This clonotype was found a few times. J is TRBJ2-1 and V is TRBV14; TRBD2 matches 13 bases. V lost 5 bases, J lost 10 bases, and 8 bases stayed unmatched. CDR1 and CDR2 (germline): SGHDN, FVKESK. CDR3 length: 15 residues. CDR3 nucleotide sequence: TGTGCCAGCAGCACGCCGGGACTAGCGGGGTACGAGCAGTTCTTC. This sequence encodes CASSTPGLAGYEQFF.

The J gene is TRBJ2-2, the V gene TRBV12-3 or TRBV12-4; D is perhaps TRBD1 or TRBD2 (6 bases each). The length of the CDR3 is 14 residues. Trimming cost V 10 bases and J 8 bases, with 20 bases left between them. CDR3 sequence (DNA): TGTGCCACCAGATGGCTTGGGGGGCAGGGGGAGCTGTTTTTT. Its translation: CATRWLGGQGELFF.

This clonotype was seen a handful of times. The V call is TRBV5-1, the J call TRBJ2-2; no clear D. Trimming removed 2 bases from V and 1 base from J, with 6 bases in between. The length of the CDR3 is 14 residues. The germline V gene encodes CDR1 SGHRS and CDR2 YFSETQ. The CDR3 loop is CASSFEGNTGELFF. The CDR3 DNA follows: TGCGCCAGCAGCTTCGAAGGGAACACCGGGGAGCTGTTTTTT. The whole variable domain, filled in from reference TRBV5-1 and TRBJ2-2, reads KAGVTQTPRYLIKTRGQQVTLSCSPISGHRSVSWYQQTPGQGLQFLFEYFSETQRNKGNFPGRFSGRQFSNSRSEMNVSTLELGDSALYLCASSFEGNTGELFFGEGSRLTVL.

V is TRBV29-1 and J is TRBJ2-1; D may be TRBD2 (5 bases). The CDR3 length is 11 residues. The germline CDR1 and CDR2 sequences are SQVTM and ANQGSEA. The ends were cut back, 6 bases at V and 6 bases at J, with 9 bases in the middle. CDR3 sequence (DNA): TGCAGCGTCCGGGATCCCAATGAGCAGTTCTTC. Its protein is CSVRDPNEQFF.

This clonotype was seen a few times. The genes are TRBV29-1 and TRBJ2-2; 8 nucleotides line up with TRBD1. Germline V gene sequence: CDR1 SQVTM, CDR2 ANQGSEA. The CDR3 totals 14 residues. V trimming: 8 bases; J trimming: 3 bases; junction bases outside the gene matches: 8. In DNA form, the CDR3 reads TGCAGCTTCACGGCAGGGGGCTACACCGGGGAGCTGTTTTTT. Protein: CSFTAGGYTGELFF.

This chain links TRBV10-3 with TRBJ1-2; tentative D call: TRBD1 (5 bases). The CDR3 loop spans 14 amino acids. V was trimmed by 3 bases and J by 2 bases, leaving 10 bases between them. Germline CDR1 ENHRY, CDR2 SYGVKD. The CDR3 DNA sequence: TGTGCCATCAGTGATTCAGGGTTCAACTATGGCTACACCTTC. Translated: CAISDSGFNYGYTF.

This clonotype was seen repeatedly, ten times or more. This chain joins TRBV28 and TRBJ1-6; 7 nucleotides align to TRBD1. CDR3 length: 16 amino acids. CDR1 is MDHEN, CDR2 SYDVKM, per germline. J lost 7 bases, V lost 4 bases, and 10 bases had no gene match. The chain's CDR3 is CASSSPQTGLNSPLHF. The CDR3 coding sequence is TGTGCCAGCAGTTCCCCCCAGACAGGGTTGAATTCACCCCTCCACTTT. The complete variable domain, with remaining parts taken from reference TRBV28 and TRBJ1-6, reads DVKVTQSSRYLVKRTGEKVFLECVQDMDHENMFWYRQDPGLGLRLIYFSYDVKMKEKGDIPEGYSVSREKKERFSLILESASTNQTSMYLCASSSPQTGLNSPLHFGNGTRLTVT.

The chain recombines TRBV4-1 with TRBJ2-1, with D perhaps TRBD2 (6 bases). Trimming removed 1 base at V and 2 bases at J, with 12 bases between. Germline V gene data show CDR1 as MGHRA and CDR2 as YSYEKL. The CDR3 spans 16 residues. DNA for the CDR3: TGCGCCAGCAGCCAAGTTGGGCTAGCGACCTACAATGAGCAGTTCTTC. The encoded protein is CASSQVGLATYNEQFF.

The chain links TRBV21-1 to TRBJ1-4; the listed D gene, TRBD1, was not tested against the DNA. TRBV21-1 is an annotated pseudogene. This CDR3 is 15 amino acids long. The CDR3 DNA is TGTGCCAGCAGCAGTCAGGGGGCTGTTAATGAAAAACTGTTTTTT. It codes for CASSSQGAVNEKLFF.

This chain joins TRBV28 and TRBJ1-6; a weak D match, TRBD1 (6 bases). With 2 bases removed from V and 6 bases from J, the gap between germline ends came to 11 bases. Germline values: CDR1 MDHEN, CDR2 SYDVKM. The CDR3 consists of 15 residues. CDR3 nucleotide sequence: TGTGCCAGCAGTTTAGCAGGGGAAGGTAATTCACCCCTCCACTTT. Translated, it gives CASSLAGEGNSPLHF.